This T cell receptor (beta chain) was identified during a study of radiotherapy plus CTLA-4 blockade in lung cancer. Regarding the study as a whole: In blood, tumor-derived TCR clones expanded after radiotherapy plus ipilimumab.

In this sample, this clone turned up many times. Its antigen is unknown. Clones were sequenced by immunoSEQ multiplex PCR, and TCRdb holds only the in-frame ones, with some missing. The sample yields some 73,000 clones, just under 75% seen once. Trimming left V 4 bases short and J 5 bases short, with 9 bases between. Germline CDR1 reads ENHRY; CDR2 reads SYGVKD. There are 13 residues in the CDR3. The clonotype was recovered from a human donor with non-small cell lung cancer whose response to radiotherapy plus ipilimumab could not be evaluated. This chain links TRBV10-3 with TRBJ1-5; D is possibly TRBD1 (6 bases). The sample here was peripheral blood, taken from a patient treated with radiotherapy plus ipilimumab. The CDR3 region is CAISADRDQPQHF. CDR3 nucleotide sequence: TGTGCCATCAGTGCGGACAGAGATCAGCCCCAGCATTTT.